This entry lists 13 T cell receptor beta chains sequenced from one sample in a study of T cells in women clearing cervical HPV infection. Profiled with immunoSEQ multiplex PCR; TCRdb holds only in-frame clones, not every one. The listing records roughly 30,000 clones. The sample consisted of blood buffy coat. The receptors come from a woman between 18 and 70 years old with a cervical HPV16 infection that either progressed to CIN3+ or cleared (not recorded which).

Points on this clone: The read gets to within 3 residues of the CDR3 end, and the germline J gene fills in the rest. The chain carries TRBV7-9 and TRBJ1-1; tentative D call: TRBD1 (5 bases). Germline CDR1 SEHNR, CDR2 FQNEAQ (reference sequence). The CDR3 is 12 residues long. CDR3 bases read: TGTGCCAGCAGCTTTGGGGCTTACGAG. Translation gives CASSFGAYE. The whole CDR3 region reads CASSFGAYEAFF.

Notes on this clone: The read terminates 3 residues ahead of where the CDR3 ends, so the germline J gene completes it. The chain links TRBV19 to TRBJ1-1, with 9 bases aligning to TRBD1. The CDR3 is 22 amino acids. V lost 0 bases, J lost 4 bases, and 24 bases stayed unmatched. Germline CDR1 is LNHDA and CDR2 is SQIVND (reference sequence). The CDR3 bases that were read are TGTGCCAGTAGTATAGATCGCGTACTATTAGCCTTACCGCCGACAGGGGGCACTGAA. Protein product: CASSIDRVLLALPPTGGTE. The whole CDR3 region reads CASSIDRVLLALPPTGGTEAFF.

Turning to this clone: The read ends 3 residues early relative to the CDR3; the germline J gene fills the gap. V gene TRBV20-1 combines with J gene TRBJ2-5; a possible D gene is TRBD1 (5 bases). Germline values: CDR1 DFQATT, CDR2 SNEGSKA (reference sequence). The CDR3 contains 16 residues. The ends were cut back, 2 bases at V and 7 bases at J, with 23 bases in the middle. The chain's CDR3 is CSARFLETVAWGTQYF. CDR3 bases read: TGCAGTGCTAGATTCTTAGAGACAGTAGCTTGGGGGACC.

Concerning this clone: The read ends 3 residues before the CDR3 terminus; that terminus is restored from the germline J gene. V and J are TRBV19 and TRBJ2-2; the D gene is possibly TRBD1 (7 bases). V lost 3 bases and J lost 5, with 16 bases in between. The CDR3 is 16 amino acids. The germline V gene has CDR1 LNHDA and CDR2 SQIVND (reference sequence). The CDR3 sequence: CASSINRGRGTGELFF. Incomplete CDR3 DNA: TGTGCCAGTAGTATCAACAGGGGCCGGGGGACCGGGGAG.

Of note for this clone: The read terminates 3 residues ahead of where the CDR3 ends, so the germline J gene completes it. The chain carries TRBV20-1 and TRBJ2-7, with TRBD2 identical over 10 bases. The CDR3 covers 15 residues. CDR1 is DFQATT and CDR2 is SNEGSKA in the germline V gene (reference sequence). V gave up 6 bases and J gave up 0 bases; unmatched junction bases: 8. The part of the CDR3 DNA that was read is TGCAGTGCCCGAGTAGCGGGGGGCCTCTCCTACGAG. It yields the protein CSARVAGGLSYE. The complete CDR3 sequence is CSARVAGGLSYEQYF.

Regarding this clone: The read terminates 3 residues before the CDR3 end, so the remaining end is supplied by the germline J gene. The chain uses TRBV10-3 and TRBJ2-5; TRBD1 might be the D (6 bases). Germline V lookup: CDR1 ENHRY, CDR2 SYGVKD. The CDR3 runs 12 residues. Trimming stripped 10 bases from V and 2 bases from J, with 11 bases between. CDR3 in amino acids: CATRGGQETQYF. CDR3 bases read: TGTGCCACCCGAGGGGGACAAGAGACC.

CDR3 amino acids: CASRRGTASNQPQYF. CDR3 bases read: TGTGCCAGCAGGAGGGGGACAGCCAGCAATCAGCCT. V is TRBV2 and J is TRBJ2-4; TRBD1 matches at 7 bases. The read comes to an end 3 residues before the CDR3 does, leaving the germline J gene to fill in the end. This CDR3 spans 15 amino acids. Germline V CDR1 and CDR2: SNHLY, FYNNEI.

Regarding this clone: The read halts 3 residues ahead of the CDR3 end, with the missing end drawn from the germline J gene. J is TRBJ1-1 and V is TRBV30, with a tentative D call TRBD1 (5 bases). CDR1 and CDR2 from the germline V gene are GTSNPN and SVGIG (reference sequence). Deletions cut 8 bases from V and 1 base from J, with 17 bases between. The CDR3 has 14 amino acids. CDR3 sequence reads: CAREIRAGNTEAFF. CDR3 DNA (partial): TGTGCCCGGGAGATCAGGGCCGGGAACACTGAA.

As for this clone: Read data end 3 residues before the CDR3 end; the end is taken from the germline J gene. The chain uses TRBV6-2 or TRBV6-3 and TRBJ2-4; 7 nucleotides line up with TRBD1. Germline lookup yields CDR1 MNHEY and CDR2 SVGEGT. The CDR3 loop spans 15 amino acids. J lost 1 base, V lost 5 bases, and 5 bases had no gene match. Partial CDR3 DNA: TGTGCCAGCAGTCCTACAGGGGTTGCCAAAAACATT. Translating it yields CASSPTGVAKNI. The entire CDR3 reads CASSPTGVAKNIQYF.

Remarks on this clone: The CDR3 is cut off 3 residues early in the read; its end comes from the germline J gene. The chain has TRBV2 and TRBJ2-4; D remains ambiguous. Germline V CDR1 and CDR2: SNHLY, FYNNEI. The CDR3 sequence is 11 residues long. CDR3 amino acids: CASIPSRSQYF. The DNA read from the CDR3 is TGTGCCAGCATACCCTCGAGGTCT.

To note about this clone: The read falls 3 residues short of the CDR3 end, and the missing part is taken from the germline J gene. The V and J genes are TRBV10-2 and TRBJ2-7, with 9 bases fitting TRBD1. J lost 0 bases, V lost 4 bases, and 1 base had no gene match. The CDR3 is 14 residues long. CDR1 is WSHSY and CDR2 is SAAADI in the germline V gene. The CDR3 bases that were read are TGCGCCAGCAGTGGGACAGGGGACTCCTACGAG. It encodes CASSGTGDSYE. The complete CDR3 reads CASSGTGDSYEQYF.

Here the CDR3 reads CASSSTRGEETQYF. Partial CDR3 DNA: TGCGCCAGCAGCTCGACCAGGGGGGAAGAGACC. The chain has TRBV5-1 and TRBJ2-5, with a tentative D call TRBD1 (7 bases). The CDR3 extends 3 residues past the end of the read, so its final part is completed from the germline J gene. V was pared by 3 bases and J by 3 bases, with 12 bases between. The CDR3 is 14 residues long. Per the germline V gene, CDR1 is SGHRS and CDR2 is YFSETQ.

CDR3 DNA, as far as it was read: TGTGCCAGCAGTGATGGTACTAGCGGGAGCGATGAG. This translates into CASSDGTSGSDE. The complete CDR3 reads CASSDGTSGSDEQFF. V and J are TRBV6-4 and TRBJ2-1; 11 nucleotides line up with TRBD2. The CDR3 is cut off 3 residues early in the read; its end comes from the germline J gene. This CDR3 spans 15 amino acids. V lost 3 bases and J lost 8; bases outside the gene matches: 6. Germline V gene sequence: CDR1 MRHNA, CDR2 SNTAGT.